Listed here are 20 T cell receptor beta chains from one sample, sequenced in a study of OX40 agonist ivuxolimab in advanced cancers. The protocol was immunoSEQ multiplex PCR, while the TCRdb copy is restricted to in-frame clones and leaves out a portion. The sample has 69,000 or so clones, roughly four fifths seen once. This material consisted of CD4+ or CD8+ T cells sorted from blood, taken in a trial of the OX40 agonist ivuxolimab. The receptors were gathered from an adult with an advanced solid tumor such as melanoma, head and neck, liver or kidney cancer.

This chain uses TRBV7-8 with TRBJ1-5; tentatively, D is TRBD1 (5 bases). V was trimmed by 3 bases and J by 1 base, leaving 7 bases between them. Per the germline V gene, CDR1 is SGHVS and CDR2 is FQNEAQ. This CDR3 has 14 amino acids. The DNA of the CDR3 is TGTGCCAGCAGCTTTACAGGAAGCAATCAGCCCCAGCATTTT. Its translation is CASSFTGSNQPQHF. Looking up the rest from reference TRBV7-8 and TRBJ1-5 gives the full variable domain: GAGVSQSPRYKVAKRGQDVALRCDPISGHVSLFWYQQALGQGPEFLTYFQNEAQLDKSGLPSDRFFAERPEGSVSTLKIQRTQQEDSAVYLCASSFTGSNQPQHFGDGTRLSIL.

CDR3 nucleotides: TGTGCCAGCAGTCCCGGGACTAGCAGCAATGAGCAGTTCTTC. It specifies CASSPGTSSNEQFF. This chain links TRBV6-6 with TRBJ2-1, with 9 bases lining up with TRBD2. The germline V gene encodes CDR1 MNHNY and CDR2 SVGAGI (reference sequence). Losses at the gene ends were 5 bases for V and 6 bases for J; bases not matched to a gene: 5. The CDR3 runs to 14 residues.

The J gene is TRBJ2-1, the V gene TRBV10-2; TRBD2 matches at 10 bases. The CDR3 loop spans 17 amino acids. V lost 2 bases and J lost 9; bases outside the gene matches: 13. Germline V lookup: CDR1 WSHSY, CDR2 SAAADI. The CDR3 here is CASSEPPGASGSGEQFF. The CDR3 bases are TGCGCCAGCAGTGAGCCCCCGGGGGCTAGCGGGAGTGGTGAGCAGTTCTTC.

The chain employs TRBV6-6 and TRBJ2-7; 7 bases map to TRBD2. The CDR3 has 13 amino acids. The V and J ends lost 6 bases and 0 bases, in that order; junction bases with no gene match: 2. The germline V gene encodes CDR1 MNHNY and CDR2 SVGAGI (reference sequence). This CDR3 reads CASSTSDSYEQYF. CDR3 DNA sequence: TGTGCCAGCAGCACTAGCGACTCCTACGAGCAGTACTTC.

This chain joins TRBV27 and TRBJ2-1; 11 bases map to TRBD1. Trimming cost V 8 bases and J 6 bases; bases outside gene matches: 3. CDR1 MNHEY and CDR2 SMNVEV come from the germline V gene (reference sequence). The CDR3 runs 13 residues. The CDR3 nucleotides read TGTGCCAGCGCCGGACAGGGGGCCAATGAGCAGTTCTTC. Translating it yields CASAGQGANEQFF.

Only a few counts were recorded for this clone. The CDR3: CASRSGATNTEAFF. In DNA form, the CDR3 reads TGTGCCAGCAGATCCGGGGCTACGAACACTGAAGCTTTCTTT. This chain joins TRBV5-6 and TRBJ1-1; maybe TRBD1 (5 bases). This CDR3 has 14 residues. Trimming removed 5 bases at V and 1 base at J, with 12 bases between. Germline CDR1 and CDR2: SGHDT and YYEEEE.

Ten or more counts support this clone. V is TRBV4-1 and J is TRBJ2-5, with a possible D match to TRBD1 (6 bases). Trimming took 4 bases from V and 5 from J, leaving 11 bases between them. Germline CDR1 and CDR2: MGHRA and YSYEKL. The CDR3 covers 13 residues. DNA of the CDR3: TGCGCCAGCAGCCCCCCAGGGGCGGAGACCCAGTACTTC. Its translation: CASSPPGAETQYF.

The J gene is TRBJ2-3, the V gene TRBV10-3, with D possibly being TRBD1 (5 bases). Germline CDR1 and CDR2: ENHRY and SYGVKD. The CDR3 has 17 residues. V was trimmed by 3 bases and J by 0 bases, leaving 16 bases between them. Written as DNA, the CDR3 is TGTGCCATCAGTGATTCGCAGGGTCCTGCTAGCACAGATACGCAGTATTTT. This encodes CAISDSQGPASTDTQYF.

This rearrangement joins TRBV7-6 to TRBJ2-6; D unclear. V was trimmed by 5 bases and J by 0 bases, leaving 5 bases between them. Germline V gene data show CDR1 as SGHVS and CDR2 as FNYEAQ. The CDR3 consists of 14 residues. Here the CDR3 DNA reads TGTGCCAGCAGCGGACCCTCTGGGGCCAACGTCCTGACTTTC. This codes for CASSGPSGANVLTF.

This chain links TRBV10-3 with TRBJ1-4, with TRBD1 matching 8 bases. V gave up 4 bases and J gave up 8 bases; unmatched junction bases: 9. CDR3 length: 15 residues. Germline-derived CDR1 and CDR2 are ENHRY and SYGVKD. The CDR3 loop is CAISGGQGGYEKLFF. CDR3 sequence (DNA): TGTGCCATCAGTGGAGGACAGGGTGGATACGAAAAACTGTTTTTT.

J is TRBJ1-1 and V is TRBV7-2; D gene unclear. Germline V lookup: CDR1 SGHTA, CDR2 FQGNSA. The CDR3 consists of 14 residues. V was clipped by 5 bases and J by 2 bases, with 12 bases between them. CDR3 sequence reads: CASSGRRANTEAFF. CDR3 nucleotide sequence: TGTGCCAGCAGCGGTCGGCGGGCTAACACTGAAGCTTTCTTT.

This sequence joins TRBV6-5 and TRBJ2-2; no reliable D call. The V end was cut by 4 bases, the J end by 0 bases, with 3 bases between. Germline CDR1 and CDR2: MNHEY and SVGAGI. The CDR3 consists of 13 residues. CDR3 protein: CASSSANTGELFF. The CDR3 nucleotides are TGTGCCAGCAGTTCAGCGAACACCGGGGAGCTGTTTTTT.

The chain is built from TRBV7-6 and TRBJ1-3; 7 positions match TRBD1. The CDR3 loop spans 14 amino acids. From germline, CDR1 is SGHVS and CDR2 FNYEAQ. V lost 5 bases to trimming and J lost 4 bases; unmatched junction nucleotides: 5. CDR3 residues: CASSPQGSGNTIYF. The CDR3 DNA is TGTGCCAGCAGCCCACAGGGGAGCGGAAACACCATATATTTT.

This clone was detected only once. This rearrangement joins TRBV4-2 to TRBJ1-1; D not certain. Germline V lookup: CDR1 LGHNA, CDR2 YNFKEQ. The CDR3 loop spans 13 amino acids. V was trimmed by 0 bases and J by 3 bases, leaving 5 bases between them. This chain's CDR3 is CASSQELDTEAFF. CDR3 DNA sequence: TGTGCCAGCAGCCAAGAATTGGACACTGAAGCTTTCTTT.

V and J are TRBV28 and TRBJ2-1; D not certain. V was pared by 4 bases and J by 6 bases, with 16 bases between. Germline V gene lookup returns CDR1 MDHEN and CDR2 SYDVKM. The CDR3 length is 15 residues. CDR3 residues: CASSSLRTVSNEQFF. CDR3 nucleotide sequence: TGTGCCAGCAGTTCACTCCGGACGGTTAGCAATGAGCAGTTCTTC.

V and J are TRBV7-9 and TRBJ1-5; no clear D gene. V dropped 0 bases and J dropped 6 bases, with 9 bases sitting between them. Germline V gives CDR1 SEHNR, CDR2 FQNEAQ (reference sequence). This CDR3 contains 14 residues. As DNA, the CDR3 is TGTGCCAGCAGCTTAGCAGCCACGACTCAGCCCCAGCATTTT. It codes for CASSLAATTQPQHF.

This chain links TRBV7-2 with TRBJ1-1; no definite D call. Germline V gene lookup returns CDR1 SGHTA and CDR2 FQGNSA. CDR3 size: 15 residues. Deletions cut 5 bases from V and 3 bases from J, with 16 bases between. In DNA form, the CDR3 reads TGTGCCAGCAGCCCGTCAGGAGGTCGACACACTGAAGCTTTCTTT. This sequence encodes CASSPSGGRHTEAFF.

The chain combines TRBV5-1 with TRBJ2-6, with D unclear. CDR1 SGHRS and CDR2 YFSETQ come from the germline V gene. Trimming pared 0 bases from V and 0 bases from J, leaving 7 bases between. The CDR3 has 16 residues. The chain's CDR3 is CASSLEFSSGANVLTF. Here the CDR3 DNA reads TGCGCCAGCAGCTTGGAGTTCTCCTCTGGGGCCAACGTCCTGACTTTC. The full variable domain, rest sourced from reference TRBV5-1 and TRBJ2-6, is KAGVTQTPRYLIKTRGQQVTLSCSPISGHRSVSWYQQTPGQGLQFLFEYFSETQRNKGNFPGRFSGRQFSNSRSEMNVSTLELGDSALYLCASSLEFSSGANVLTFGAGSRLTVL.

The V and J genes are TRBV28 and TRBJ2-7; the D gene could be TRBD1 or TRBD2 (6 bases each). The CDR3 loop spans 13 amino acids. V dropped 4 bases and J dropped 2 bases, with 9 bases sitting between them. CDR1 MDHEN and CDR2 SYDVKM come from the germline V gene. CDR3 DNA sequence: TGTGCCAGCAGTTATGGGGGGCCCTACGAGCAGTACGTC. Its protein is CASSYGGPYEQYV.

The chain couples TRBV29-1 to TRBJ2-1; D remains ambiguous. V was cut by 6 bases and J by 12 bases, with 18 bases left in between. The CDR3 totals 12 residues. The germline V gene encodes CDR1 SQVTM and CDR2 ANQGSEA. CDR3 region: CSVRSIGVGQFF. CDR3 in DNA: TGCAGCGTGAGGAGCATTGGGGTGGGGCAGTTCTTC.